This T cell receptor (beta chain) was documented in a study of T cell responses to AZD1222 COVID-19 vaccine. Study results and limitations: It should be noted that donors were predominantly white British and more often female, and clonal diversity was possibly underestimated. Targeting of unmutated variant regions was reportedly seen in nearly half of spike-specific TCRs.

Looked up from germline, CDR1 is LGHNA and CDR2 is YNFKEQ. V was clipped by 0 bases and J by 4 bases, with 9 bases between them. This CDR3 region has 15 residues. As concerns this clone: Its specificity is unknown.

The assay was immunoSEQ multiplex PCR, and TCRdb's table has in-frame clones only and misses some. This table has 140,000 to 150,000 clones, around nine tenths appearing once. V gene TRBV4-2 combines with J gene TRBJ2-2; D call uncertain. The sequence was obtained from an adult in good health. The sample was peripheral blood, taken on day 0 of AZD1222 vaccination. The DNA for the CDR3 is TGTGCCAGCAGCCAAGATCGAGTGGGCACCGGGGAGCTGTTTTTT. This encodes CASSQDRVGTGELFF.